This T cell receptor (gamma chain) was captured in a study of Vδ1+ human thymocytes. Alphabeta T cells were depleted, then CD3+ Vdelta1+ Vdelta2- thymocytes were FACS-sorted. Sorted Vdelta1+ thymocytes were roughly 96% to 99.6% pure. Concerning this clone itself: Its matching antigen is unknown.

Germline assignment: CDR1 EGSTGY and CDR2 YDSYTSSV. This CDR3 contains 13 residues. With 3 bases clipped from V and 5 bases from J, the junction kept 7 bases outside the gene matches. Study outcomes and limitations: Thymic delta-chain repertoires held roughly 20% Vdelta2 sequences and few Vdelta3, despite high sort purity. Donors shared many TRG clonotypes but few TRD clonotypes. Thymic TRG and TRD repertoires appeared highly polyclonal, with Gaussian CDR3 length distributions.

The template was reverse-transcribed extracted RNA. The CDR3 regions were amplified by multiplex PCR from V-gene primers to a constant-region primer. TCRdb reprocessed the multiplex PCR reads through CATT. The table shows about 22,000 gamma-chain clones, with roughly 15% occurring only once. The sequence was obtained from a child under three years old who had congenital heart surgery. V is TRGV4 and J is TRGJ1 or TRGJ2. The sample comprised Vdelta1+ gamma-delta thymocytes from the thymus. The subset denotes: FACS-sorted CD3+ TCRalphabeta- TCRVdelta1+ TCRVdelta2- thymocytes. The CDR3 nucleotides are TGTGCCACCTGGGATACGAGTGATTATAAGAAACTCTTT. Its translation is CATWDTSDYKKLF.